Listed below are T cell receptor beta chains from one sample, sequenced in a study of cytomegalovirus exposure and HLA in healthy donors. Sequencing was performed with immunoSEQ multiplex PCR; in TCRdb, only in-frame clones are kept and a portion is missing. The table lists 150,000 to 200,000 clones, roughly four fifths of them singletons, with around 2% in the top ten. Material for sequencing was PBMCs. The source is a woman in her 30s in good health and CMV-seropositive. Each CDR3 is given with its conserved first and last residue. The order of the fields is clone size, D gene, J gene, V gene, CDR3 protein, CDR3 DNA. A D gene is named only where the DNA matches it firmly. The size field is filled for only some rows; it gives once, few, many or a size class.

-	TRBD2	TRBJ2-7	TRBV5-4	CASSLDSGRFYYEQYF	TGTGCCAGCAGCTTGGACAGCGGGAGGTTCTACTACGAGCAGTACTTC
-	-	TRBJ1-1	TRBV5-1	CASSNREGSTEAFF	TGCGCCAGCAGCAACAGGGAAGGGAGCACTGAAGCTTTCTTT
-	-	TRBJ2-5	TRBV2	CATGQLRQETQYF	TGTGCCACCGGACAGCTACGCCAAGAGACCCAGTACTTC
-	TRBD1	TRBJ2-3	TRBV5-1	CASSPGTGRTDTQYF	TGCGCCAGCAGCCCCGGGACAGGGCGCACAGATACGCAGTATTTT
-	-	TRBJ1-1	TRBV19	CASSIGSGREAFF	TGTGCCAGTAGTATTGGGTCAGGGCGCGAAGCTTTCTTT
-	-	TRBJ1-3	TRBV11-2	CASSPSGPQGSGNTIYF	TGTGCCAGCAGCCCTAGCGGCCCCCAGGGATCTGGAAACACCATATATTTT
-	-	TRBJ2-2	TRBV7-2	CASNRKQGSTGELFF	TGTGCCAGCAACCGGAAACAGGGAAGTACCGGGGAGCTGTTTTTT
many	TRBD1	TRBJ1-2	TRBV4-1	CASSQPRDRSFDGYTF	TGCGCCAGCAGCCAGCCAAGGGACAGGTCGTTCGATGGCTACACCTTC
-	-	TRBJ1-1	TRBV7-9	CASSHLNTEAFF	TGTGCCAGCAGCCATTTGAACACTGAAGCTTTCTTT
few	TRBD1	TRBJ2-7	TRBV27	CASSRFGQGAYEQYF	TGTGCCAGCAGCCGATTCGGACAGGGGGCCTACGAGCAGTACTTC
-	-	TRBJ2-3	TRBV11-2	CASSARQTFWDTQYF	TGTGCCAGCAGCGCACGACAGACATTTTGGGATACGCAGTATTTT
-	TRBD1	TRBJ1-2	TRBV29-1	CSVDPFGQGSTDFDYGYTF	TGCAGCGTTGACCCTTTCGGACAGGGGAGTACGGACTTTGACTATGGCTACACCTTC
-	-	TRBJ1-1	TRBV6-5	CASSDGILNTEAFF	TGTGCCAGCAGCGACGGGATACTGAACACTGAAGCTTTCTTT
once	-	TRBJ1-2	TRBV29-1	CSVDTENYGYTF	TGCAGCGTTGATACGGAGAACTATGGCTACACCTTC
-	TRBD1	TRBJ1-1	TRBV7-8	CASRFGQGAEGTEAFF	TGTGCCAGCAGATTTGGACAGGGGGCGGAAGGAACTGAAGCTTTCTTT
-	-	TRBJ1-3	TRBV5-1	CASSLAQASGNTIYF	TGCGCCAGCAGCTTGGCTCAGGCTTCTGGAAACACCATATATTTT
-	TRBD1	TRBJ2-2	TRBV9	CASSTVTGKIGELFF	TGTGCCAGCAGCACGGTGACAGGGAAGATCGGGGAGCTGTTTTTT
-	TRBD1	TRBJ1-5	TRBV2	CASSGQGQVAQPQHF	TGTGCCAGCAGTGGCCAAGGACAGGTAGCGCAGCCCCAGCATTTT
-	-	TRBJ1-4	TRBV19	CASTQGLRGEKLFF	TGTGCCTCCACCCAAGGTCTGAGGGGGGAAAAACTGTTTTTT
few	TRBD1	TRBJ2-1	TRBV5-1	CASSLPGQGLHEQFF	TGCGCCAGCAGCTTGCCGGGACAGGGGTTGCATGAGCAGTTCTTC
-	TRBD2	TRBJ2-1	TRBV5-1	CASSLVLAGRKHEQFF	TGCGCCAGCAGCTTGGTCCTAGCGGGGAGGAAGCATGAGCAGTTCTTC
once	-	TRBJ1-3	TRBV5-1	CASSLGGSSGYSGNTIYF	TGCGCCAGCAGCTTGGGTGGGTCCTCCGGGTACTCTGGAAACACCATATATTTT
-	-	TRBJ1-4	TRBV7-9	CASSLGRGTTNEKLFF	TGTGCCAGCAGCTTAGGCAGGGGCACAACTAATGAAAAACTGTTTTTT
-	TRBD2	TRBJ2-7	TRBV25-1	CASTPGPLAGGEQYF	TGTGCCAGCACCCCAGGGCCGCTAGCGGGAGGCGAGCAGTACTTC
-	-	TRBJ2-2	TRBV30	CAWNPRRGRITPSNTGELFF	TGTGCCTGGAACCCTCGACGGGGGAGAATAACACCTTCAAACACCGGGGAGCTGTTTTTT
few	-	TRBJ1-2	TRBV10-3	CAIRRGIGRDYGYTF	TGTGCCATCAGGAGGGGGATAGGAAGGGACTATGGCTACACCTTC
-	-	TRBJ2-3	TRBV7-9	CASSLRNRVGDTQYF	TGTGCCAGCAGCCTTCGAAACAGGGTTGGAGATACGCAGTATTTT
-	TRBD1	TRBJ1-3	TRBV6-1	CASSAGTGGASGNTIYF	TGTGCCAGCAGTGCGGGGACAGGGGGCGCCTCTGGAAACACCATATATTTT